This is a list of T cell receptor beta chains from one sample in a study of long-term antiretroviral therapy in people with HIV. Some clones are missing from TCRdb's copy, which holds only in-frame ones; the method was immunoSEQ multiplex PCR. The sample has about 25,000 clones, 80% to 90% seen once; the top ten hold about 15%. The sample consisted of unsorted PBMCs, taken 1.2 years after starting antiretroviral therapy. The receptors were sampled from a man aged 50 to 60 with HIV. Both conserved end residues are part of each CDR3. The D gene is left open where the match is weak. Clone size is not always given. Where it is, it says once, few, many or a class for expanded clones.

J | V | D | size | CDR3 | DNA
TRBJ1-2 | TRBV14 | - | - | CASSHQGTYGYTF | TGTGCCAGCAGCCACCAGGGGACCTATGGCTACACCTTC
TRBJ1-2 | TRBV9 | - | - | CASSVDAQRGLYGYTF | TGTGCCAGCAGTGTTGACGCACAGCGGGGGCTCTATGGCTACACCTTC
TRBJ2-7 | TRBV7-2 | - | - | CASSSPPSYEQYF | TGTGCCAGCAGCTCACCCCCCTCCTACGAGCAGTACTTC
TRBJ1-1 | TRBV28 | - | - | CASTFPGQMNTEAFF | TGTGCCAGCACCTTTCCTGGACAGATGAACACTGAAGCTTTCTTT
TRBJ2-3 | TRBV28 | TRBD2 | - | CASSHSSGGAYTQYF | TGTGCCAGCAGTCATTCTAGCGGGGGGGCGTATACGCAGTATTTT
TRBJ2-5 | TRBV25-1 | - | few | CASRGETQYF | TGTGCCAGCCGGGGGGAGACCCAGTACTTC
TRBJ1-1 | TRBV2 | - | - | CASKGSYADTEAFF | TGTGCCAGCAAAGGGTCTTACGCGGACACTGAAGCTTTCTTT
TRBJ1-2 | TRBV6-5 | TRBD1 | - | CASRRPTGNYGYTF | TGTGCCAGCAGGAGACCGACAGGGAACTATGGCTACACCTTC
TRBJ2-7 | TRBV21-1 | - | few | CASSKSIDRGSHEQYF | TGTGCCAGCAGCAAATCGATAGACAGGGGGTCCCACGAGCAGTACTTC
TRBJ2-2 | TRBV15 | TRBD2 | - | CAIRPGLAGGVTGELFF | TGTGCCATTCGACCGGGACTAGCGGGGGGAGTGACCGGGGAGCTGTTTTTT
TRBJ2-3 | TRBV23-1 | - | - | CASSQGGAGTDTQYF | TGCGCCAGCAGTCAAGGGGGCGCAGGCACAGATACGCAGTATTTT
TRBJ2-7 | TRBV30 | TRBD1 | - | CAWSVPADRGLYEQYF | TGTGCCTGGAGTGTACCCGCGGACAGGGGGCTCTACGAGCAGTACTTC
TRBJ2-5 | TRBV5-1 | TRBD2 | - | CASIAGGARETQYF | TGCGCCAGCATCGCGGGGGGAGCCCGGGAGACCCAGTACTTC
TRBJ1-5 | TRBV28 | TRBD1 | - | CASSRTGHSNQPQHF | TGTGCCAGCAGTCGGACAGGGCATAGCAATCAGCCCCAGCATTTT
TRBJ2-3 | TRBV5-1 | - | - | CASSSLTGRTDTQYF | TGCGCCAGCAGCTCCTTGACAGGACGCACAGATACGCAGTATTTT
TRBJ1-6 | TRBV28 | - | - | CASSLLGYNSPLHF | TGTGCCAGCAGTTTATTGGGGTACAATTCACCCCTCCACTTT
TRBJ1-1 | TRBV28 | - | - | CASSHREGTEAFF | TGTGCCAGCAGCCACAGGGAGGGAACTGAAGCTTTCTTT
TRBJ2-3 | TRBV9 | - | - | CASSVDSSTDTQYF | TGTGCCAGCAGCGTAGACAGTAGCACAGATACGCAGTATTTT
TRBJ1-1 | TRBV28 | TRBD1 | once | CASSFHRGLGEAFF | TGTGCCAGCAGTTTCCACAGGGGATTGGGGGAAGCTTTCTTT
TRBJ1-1 | TRBV19 | - | - | CASSMRPLNTEAFF | TGTGCCAGTAGTATGCGACCTCTGAACACTGAAGCTTTCTTT
TRBJ2-2 | TRBV5-1 | TRBD2 | - | CASSTLPTSGVTGELFF | TGCGCCAGCAGCACGCTTCCGACTAGCGGGGTCACCGGGGAGCTGTTTTTT
TRBJ2-1 | TRBV7-9 | TRBD1 | few | CASSRGKGTGDNEQFF | TGTGCCAGCAGCCGAGGGAAGGGGACAGGGGACAATGAGCAGTTCTTC
TRBJ2-7 | TRBV7-6 | - | - | CASSQQEGESYEQYF | TGTGCCAGCAGCCAACAGGAAGGAGAGTCCTACGAGCAGTACTTC
TRBJ1-2 | TRBV18 | - | - | CASSPDPKHGYTF | TGTGCCAGCTCACCGGACCCTAAGCATGGCTACACCTTC
TRBJ2-7 | TRBV28 | - | - | CASSFSTGGTGTYEQYF | TGTGCCAGCAGTTTCTCGACGGGAGGGACAGGGACCTACGAGCAGTACTTC
TRBJ1-6 | TRBV27 | - | once | CASSPGWSSYNSPLHF | TGTGCCAGCAGTCCCGGGTGGAGCTCCTATAATTCACCCCTCCACTTT
TRBJ2-3 | TRBV7-9 | TRBD1 | - | CASSPGTGDLTDTQYF | TGTGCCAGCAGCCCCGGCACAGGGGATTTAACAGATACGCAGTATTTT
TRBJ1-3 | TRBV30 | - | - | CAWSGGAGNTIYF | TGTGCCTGGAGTGGGGGGGCTGGAAACACCATATATTTT
TRBJ1-5 | TRBV19 | - | once | CASSKDDQPQHF | TGTGCCAGTAGTAAAGACGATCAGCCCCAGCATTTT
TRBJ2-3 | TRBV7-9 | - | once | CASSLAEFSTDTQYF | TGTGCCAGCAGCTTAGCGGAGTTTAGCACAGATACGCAGTATTTT
TRBJ1-6 | TRBV7-9 | - | - | CASSEDLLNSPLHF | TGTGCCAGCAGCGAAGACTTACTAAATTCACCCCTCCACTTT
TRBJ2-2 | TRBV10-2 | TRBD2 | - | CASRTSGVTGELFF | TGCGCCAGCAGGACTAGCGGGGTCACCGGGGAGCTGTTTTTT
TRBJ2-1 | TRBV5-6 | - | - | CASSFGPNEQFF | TGTGCCAGCAGCTTTGGCCCCAATGAGCAGTTCTTC
TRBJ2-1 | TRBV15 | TRBD2 | - | CATSRDRGGYNEQFF | TGTGCCACCAGCAGAGATCGGGGGGGCTACAATGAGCAGTTCTTC
TRBJ1-2 | TRBV6-1 | - | - | CASTGTADYGYTF | TGTGCCAGCACAGGTACGGCGGATTATGGCTACACCTTC
TRBJ2-7 | TRBV7-9 | - | - | CASSPGGEPLGEQYF | TGTGCCAGCAGCCCCGGGGGCGAGCCTCTCGGCGAGCAGTACTTC
TRBJ2-7 | TRBV27 | - | - | CASSLSTRSSYEQYF | TGTGCCAGCAGTTTATCGACCAGGAGCTCCTACGAGCAGTACTTC
TRBJ1-4 | TRBV7-6 | - | - | CASSLGHRGAATNEKLFF | TGTGCCAGCAGCTTAGGGCACAGAGGTGCTGCAACTAATGAAAAACTGTTTTTT
TRBJ1-1 | TRBV7-8 | - | - | CASSLTRDRTKMNTEAFF | TGTGCCAGCAGCTTAACAAGGGACCGAACTAAAATGAACACTGAAGCTTTCTTT
TRBJ2-7 | TRBV5-1 | - | few | CASSPGYEQYF | TGCGCCAGCAGCCCAGGGTACGAGCAGTACTTC
TRBJ1-6 | TRBV9 | TRBD1 | - | CASSSDRGNAYNSPLHF | TGTGCCAGCAGCTCCGACAGGGGAAATGCCTATAATTCACCCCTCCACTTT
TRBJ1-2 | TRBV25-1 | TRBD1 | - | CASSDDREGNYGYTF | TGTGCCAGCAGTGATGACAGGGAGGGTAACTATGGCTACACCTTC
TRBJ2-3 | TRBV5-6 | - | once | CASRSDRPDTQYF | TGTGCCAGCAGGTCGGACAGACCAGATACGCAGTATTTT
TRBJ1-5 | TRBV28 | - | - | CASSSDQPQHF | TGTGCCAGCAGCTCCGATCAGCCCCAGCATTTT
TRBJ2-5 | TRBV27 | - | - | CASSLSELETQYF | TGTGCCAGCAGTTTATCTGAGTTAGAGACCCAGTACTTC
TRBJ2-7 | TRBV7-2 | - | - | CASSLDYSSYEQYF | TGTGCCAGCAGCTTAGACTACAGCTCCTACGAGCAGTACTTC
TRBJ2-7 | TRBV18 | - | - | CASSPGQNSYEQYF | TGTGCCAGCTCACCAGGGCAGAACTCCTACGAGCAGTACTTC